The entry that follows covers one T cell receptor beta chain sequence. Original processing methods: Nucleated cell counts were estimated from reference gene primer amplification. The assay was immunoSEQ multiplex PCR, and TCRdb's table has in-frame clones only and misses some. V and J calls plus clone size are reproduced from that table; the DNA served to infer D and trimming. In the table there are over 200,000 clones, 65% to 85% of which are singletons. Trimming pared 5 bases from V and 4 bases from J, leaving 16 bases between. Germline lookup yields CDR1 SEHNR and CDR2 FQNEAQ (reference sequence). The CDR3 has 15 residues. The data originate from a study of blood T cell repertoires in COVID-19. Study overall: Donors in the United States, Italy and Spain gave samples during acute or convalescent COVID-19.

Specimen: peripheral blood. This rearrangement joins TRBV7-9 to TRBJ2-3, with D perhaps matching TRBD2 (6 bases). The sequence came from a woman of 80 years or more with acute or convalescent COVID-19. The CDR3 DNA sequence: TGTGCCAGCAGCCCTGTTGGGGGGACCCCAGATACGCAGTATTTT. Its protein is CASSPVGGTPDTQYF.